This T cell receptor beta chain emerged from a study of cytomegalovirus exposure and HLA in healthy donors. Looked up from germline, CDR1 is MNHEY and CDR2 is SMNVEV (reference sequence). J was trimmed by 3 bases and V by 4 bases; bases with no gene match: 5. CDR3 length: 14 residues. The PCR made use of 60 Vbeta and 13 Jbeta primers. As handled by the study authors: A follow-up analysis tallied around 76 million unique TCR beta chains, roughly 11 million shared. The protocol was immunoSEQ multiplex PCR, while the TCRdb copy is restricted to in-frame clones and leaves out a portion. Clonal size and the V and J genes are those of that table, whereas D and trimming came from the DNA. The data contain 150,000 to 200,000 clones, around 78% of them seen just once; the ten biggest clones take up under 2%.

This chain joins TRBV27 and TRBJ1-1, with 7 nucleotides matching TRBD1. The clonotype originates from a man aged 25 to 40 in good health and CMV-seronegative. Sequencing was carried out using PBMCs. The chain's CDR3 is CASSWTGPDTEAFF. For the CDR3, the DNA is TGTGCCAGCAGTTGGACAGGTCCGGACACTGAAGCTTTCTTT.